A single sample gave rise to the 24 T cell receptor beta chains below, sequenced in a study of blood T cell repertoires in COVID-19. TCRdb's copy holds only in-frame clones and misses some; the assay was immunoSEQ multiplex PCR. Among around 320,000 clones listed, 85% were seen once. The specimen was peripheral blood. The receptors originated from a human donor in a cohort sampled during active COVID-19.

The chain uses TRBV2 and TRBJ2-7, with D hard to call. Trimming removed 4 bases from V and 2 bases from J, with 6 bases in between. This CDR3 is 12 amino acids long. Per germline, CDR1 SNHLY and CDR2 FYNNEI. The chain's CDR3 is CASSVIPYEQYF. DNA for the CDR3: TGTGCCAGCAGTGTAATCCCCTACGAGCAGTACTTC.

The chain combines TRBV15 with TRBJ1-3, with TRBD1 identical over 8 bases. The CDR3 is made up of 15 amino acids. J gave up 5 bases and V 1 base, and 4 bases lay outside the gene matches. Germline CDR1 reads LNHNV; CDR2 reads YYDKDF (reference sequence). CDR3 nucleotide sequence: TGTGCCACCAGCAGAGCCCGGACAGGGAGAAACACCATATATTTT. It specifies CATSRARTGRNTIYF.

This rearrangement joins TRBV20-1 to TRBJ1-2; no definite D call. Germline values: CDR1 DFQATT, CDR2 SNEGSKA (reference sequence). The CDR3 totals 15 residues. The germline V and J ends were trimmed by 3 bases and 4 bases, with 18 bases remaining between them. The CDR3 reads CSASVPGAAIYGYTF. As DNA, the CDR3 is TGCAGTGCTAGTGTCCCGGGAGCTGCGATCTATGGCTACACCTTC.

This clone was recorded at least ten times. J is TRBJ1-6 and V is TRBV11-2, with a tentative D call TRBD1 (5 bases). Trimming cost V 0 bases and J 18 bases, with 15 bases left between them. Germline CDR1 and CDR2: SGHAT and FQNNGV. The CDR3 has 13 amino acids. In DNA form, the CDR3 reads TGTGCCAGCAGCTTAGAGAGAACCAGGGTATCCCACTTT. It is translated as CASSLERTRVSHF.

V gene TRBV2 combines with J gene TRBJ2-1, with unresolved D. The CDR3 totals 14 residues. Germline-derived CDR1 and CDR2 are SNHLY and FYNNEI. The V end was cut by 0 bases, the J end by 6 bases, with 9 bases between. The CDR3 loop is CASSEATDGNEQFF. The DNA of the CDR3 is TGTGCCAGCAGTGAAGCTACAGATGGCAATGAGCAGTTCTTC.

This chain joins TRBV5-4 and TRBJ2-2; D possibly corresponds to TRBD1 (5 bases). Looked up from germline, CDR1 is SGHNT and CDR2 is YYREEE (reference sequence). With 1 base removed from V and 4 bases from J, the gap between germline ends came to 11 bases. The CDR3 consists of 15 residues. The CDR3 DNA sequence: TGTGCCAGCAGCTTGATCAAGGGGTCCACCGGGGAGCTGTTTTTT. This gives the protein CASSLIKGSTGELFF.

V and J are TRBV6-1 and TRBJ2-5; 8 bases fit TRBD1. The V and J ends lost 3 bases and 0 bases, in that order; junction bases with no gene match: 3. CDR1 is MNHNS and CDR2 is SASEGT in the germline V gene. CDR3 length: 15 residues. The CDR3 DNA reads TGTGCCAGCAGTGAGGGACAGGCCCACCAAGAGACCCAGTACTTC. This codes for CASSEGQAHQETQYF.

V and J are TRBV7-9 and TRBJ2-1, with TRBD2 identical over 11 bases. CDR3 length: 15 amino acids. Trimming cost V 1 base and J 8 bases; bases outside gene matches: 4. Germline values: CDR1 SEHNR, CDR2 FQNEAQ (reference sequence). The CDR3 loop is CASSLDSGGADEQFF. The CDR3 DNA reads TGTGCCAGCAGCTTAGATAGCGGGGGGGCCGATGAGCAGTTCTTC.

The chain links TRBV27 to TRBJ2-7, with a tentative D call TRBD1 (5 bases). CDR1 and CDR2 from the germline V gene are MNHEY and SMNVEV (reference sequence). The CDR3 is made up of 14 amino acids. Trimming pared 7 bases from V and 0 bases from J, leaving 13 bases between. The chain's CDR3 is CASKLGAFSYEQYF. The DNA for the CDR3 is TGTGCCAGCAAGTTAGGGGCCTTCTCCTACGAGCAGTACTTC.

The genes are TRBV24-1 and TRBJ1-2; D is perhaps TRBD1 (6 bases). The germline V gene encodes CDR1 KGHDR and CDR2 SFDVKD. V dropped 5 bases and J dropped 7 bases, with 16 bases sitting between them. CDR3 length: 14 residues. CDR3 sequence: CATSGTGLGSGYTF. The DNA of the CDR3 is TGTGCCACCAGTGGTACAGGGCTTGGGAGTGGCTACACCTTC.

J is TRBJ1-2 and V is TRBV28, with no clear D. Deletions cut 5 bases from V and 8 bases from J, with 9 bases between. Per the germline V gene, CDR1 is MDHEN and CDR2 is SYDVKM. CDR3 length equals 11 residues. As DNA, the CDR3 is TGTGCCAGCAGTCCCCGCGTGGGCTACACCTTC. This sequence encodes CASSPRVGYTF.

The chain uses TRBV29-1 and TRBJ2-7, with 8 bases matching TRBD1. Germline CDR1 SQVTM, CDR2 ANQGSEA. The CDR3 is 14 amino acids. Unmatched junction bases numbered 5, after V lost 4 bases and J lost 0 bases. The CDR3 DNA follows: TGCAGCGTTGTCCGGGACAGGAACTCCTACGAGCAGTACTTC. Translated, it gives CSVVRDRNSYEQYF.

In DNA, the CDR3 is TGTGCCAGCAGCTTATGGGGGGGTAGCACAGATACGCAGTATTTT. Encoded protein: CASSLWGGSTDTQYF. The chain recombines TRBV7-2 with TRBJ2-3, with TRBD2 identical over 7 bases. The CDR3 runs 15 residues. With V trimmed by 2 bases and J by 0 bases, 2 bases remained unmatched. Germline CDR1 reads SGHTA; CDR2 reads FQGNSA.

The chain carries TRBV6-5 and TRBJ1-3; TRBD1 aligns across 11 bases. V dropped 10 bases and J dropped 3; count of bases not matched to a gene: 8. The CDR3 has 15 amino acids. Germline CDR1 reads MNHEY; CDR2 reads SVGAGI. Here the CDR3 DNA reads TGTGCCACCTGGACAGGGGGCGCGAGTGGAAACACCATATATTTT. This translates into CATWTGGASGNTIYF.

The chain links TRBV5-6 to TRBJ2-7, with TRBD2 identical over 11 bases. J lost 2 bases, V lost 0 bases, and 7 bases had no gene match. From germline, CDR1 is SGHDT and CDR2 YYEEEE. This CDR3 has 17 amino acids. The CDR3: CASSLDGLAGQPYEQYF. CDR3 in DNA: TGTGCCAGCAGCTTGGACGGACTAGCGGGTCAGCCCTACGAGCAGTACTTC.

V and J are TRBV10-3 and TRBJ1-6; the D gene is possibly TRBD1 (6 bases). Trimming shortened V by 2 bases and J by 9 bases, and 11 bases separated the two germline ends. The CDR3 extends over 14 amino acids. Germline lookup yields CDR1 ENHRY and CDR2 SYGVKD. In DNA, the CDR3 is TGTGCCATCAGTGAGGGACAGAGGAGTTCACCCCTCCACTTT. Encoded protein: CAISEGQRSSPLHF.

The chain joins TRBV19 to TRBJ2-2; 9 bases are a match to TRBD1. The CDR3 runs 13 residues. Germline CDR1 LNHDA, CDR2 SQIVND (reference sequence). J was trimmed by 7 bases and V by 8 bases; bases with no gene match: 5. CDR3 amino acids: CASGDRASGELFF. DNA for the CDR3: TGTGCCAGTGGGGACAGGGCTAGCGGGGAGCTGTTTTTT.

This clone appeared a single time. The V and J genes are TRBV9 and TRBJ1-1; D unclear. The CDR3 loop spans 18 amino acids. Trimming left V 4 bases short and J 1 base short, with 23 bases between. CDR1 is SGDLS, CDR2 YYNGEE, per germline. The CDR3 DNA follows: TGTGCCAGCAGCTCAAGAGGAGGAACCCCAGGTAAGAACACTGAAGCTTTCTTT. Protein sequence: CASSSRGGTPGKNTEAFF.

The chain links TRBV5-1 to TRBJ2-7; 9 nucleotides align to TRBD2. The CDR3 sequence is 16 residues long. The V gene end was trimmed by 4 bases and the J gene end by 3 bases; junction bases not matched to a gene: 11. The germline gives CDR1 SGHRS, CDR2 YFSETQ. CDR3 amino acids: CASSRQGSGGYYEQYF. The CDR3 nucleotides read TGCGCCAGCAGCCGCCAAGGGAGCGGGGGGTACTACGAGCAGTACTTC.

This clone was seen a few times. V and J are TRBV6-5 and TRBJ1-1; D remains ambiguous. The germline V gene has CDR1 MNHEY and CDR2 SVGAGI. The CDR3 has 11 residues. V dropped 8 bases and J dropped 4 bases, with 8 bases sitting between them. The CDR3 sequence is CASRSGTEAFF. The CDR3, as DNA: TGTGCCAGCCGGTCTGGCACTGAAGCTTTCTTT.

The rearrangement links TRBV10-3 to TRBJ1-1; D not certain. In germline, CDR1 is ENHRY, CDR2 SYGVKD. Trimming removed 3 bases at V and 11 bases at J, with 22 bases between. This CDR3 comprises 15 residues. The CDR3 reads CAISDPRVVTEGAFF. The CDR3 region has the DNA TGTGCCATCAGTGATCCCCGGGTGGTCACGGAGGGCGCTTTCTTT.

J is TRBJ1-2 and V is TRBV19, with TRBD1 matching 9 bases. There are 17 residues in the CDR3. Germline CDR1 and CDR2: LNHDA and SQIVND (reference sequence). V shed 3 bases and J 3 bases; nucleotides not matched to a gene: 11. CDR3 coding DNA: TGTGCCAGTAGTATCATGGCGACAGGGGGTTTCGACTATGGCTACACCTTC. Protein sequence: CASSIMATGGFDYGYTF.

The chain joins TRBV24-1 to TRBJ1-1; possibly TRBD1 for D (5 bases). The CDR3 loop spans 11 amino acids. Germline V gives CDR1 KGHDR, CDR2 SFDVKD. V lost 3 bases, J lost 9 bases, and 7 bases lay in between. The CDR3, as DNA: TGTGCCACCAGTGATAGGGGCAAAGCTTTCTTT. This gives the protein CATSDRGKAFF.

The chain joins TRBV9 to TRBJ1-2; D is unclear. The germline gives CDR1 SGDLS, CDR2 YYNGEE. V lost 4 bases and J 7 bases, leaving 11 bases between the germline ends. The CDR3 loop spans 12 amino acids. CDR3 sequence (DNA): TGTGCCAGCAGCTCCAACATTCCTGGCTACACCTTC. This encodes CASSSNIPGYTF.